This TCR beta chain originates from a study of T cells in Graves' hyperthyroidism and ophthalmopathy. Study outcomes and limitations: A model of 13 V-J pairs discriminated ophthalmopathy from stable hyperthyroidism. Most clonotypes expanded in the thyroid (above 0.001) were also present in blood.

Amplified TCR beta CDR3 regions came from RNA transcripts. RT-PCR in the first round (using the HTBI primer set) targeted the TCR CDR3. TCRdb ran MiXCR on the multiplex PCR reads and lists one entry per CDR3 protein. The sample lists roughly 290,000 distinct CDR3 sequences, about a sixth occurring once. This clonotype was seen many times. Antigen specificity is unknown. The CDR3 loop spans 14 amino acids. Trimming removed 2 bases from V and 8 bases from J; junction bases left unmatched: 7. From germline, CDR1 is DFQATT and CDR2 SNEGSKA (reference sequence). Uncontrolled infection, other autoimmune disease, pregnancy or lactation disqualified patients from enrolment. PBMCs were collected from a 10 ml volume of fresh peripheral blood.

The sample comprised blood. The chain combines TRBV20-1 with TRBJ2-3; 10 nucleotides agree with TRBD2. The receptor comes from a woman aged 55 to 70 with Graves' ophthalmopathy. CDR3 DNA sequence: TGCAGTGCTAGAAGTCTAGCGGGAGAGGCTACGCAGTATTTT. Translation gives CSARSLAGEATQYF.